One sample yielded the 30 T cell receptor beta chains listed below, sequenced in a study of CD8 T cells in Susac syndrome (dated by TCRdb to about 2019). Libraries were made using the immunoSEQ multiplex PCR assay. RNA was extracted using the RNeasy kit, and roughly 0.5 to 1 microgram was reverse transcribed with random hexamers. TCRdb trimmed the raw reads at Q25, called clones with MiXCR and kept productive beta chains. A single entry per CDR3 protein holds the most common genes and DNA from its merged rows. The sample contains roughly 120,000 distinct CDR3 sequences, about 95% of them found a single time. Of the sample, more than 0.095% falls within the top ten clones. The sequenced sample was CD4+ T cells from PBMCs. The receptors here all came from a human donor in good health.

This chain connects TRBV7-9 to TRBJ1-5; D perhaps matches TRBD1 (5 bases). The germline gives CDR1 SEHNR, CDR2 FQNEAQ (reference sequence). The CDR3 is 16 amino acids. V shed 4 bases and J shed 4 bases, with 17 bases lying between them. The CDR3 DNA reads as TGTGCCAGCAGCTCCCTCGGGGCAGACTGGAATCAGCCCCAGCATTTT. It codes for CASSSLGADWNQPQHF.

The V and J genes are TRBV29-1 and TRBJ1-1; D is undetermined. Germline CDR1 SQVTM, CDR2 ANQGSEA. Trimming left V 7 bases short and J 4 bases short, with 19 bases between. This CDR3 has 14 residues. The CDR3 reads CSARVRAIGTEAFF. CDR3 sequence (DNA): TGCAGCGCGCGGGTTAGGGCAATTGGCACTGAAGCTTTCTTT.

CDR3 DNA: TGCGCCAGCAGCTTGTCCGGGACAGGGGATTTGTACGAGCAGTACTTC. This sequence encodes CASSLSGTGDLYEQYF. V and J are TRBV5-1 and TRBJ2-7; 10 bases fit TRBD1. The CDR3 has 16 residues. V lost 1 base to trimming and J lost 4 bases; unmatched junction nucleotides: 8. Germline CDR1 reads SGHRS; CDR2 reads YFSETQ.

The chain employs TRBV2 and TRBJ2-3; 7 nucleotides agree with TRBD2. J gave up 9 bases and V 5 bases, and 11 bases lay outside the gene matches. CDR3 length: 14 amino acids. Germline V gives CDR1 SNHLY, CDR2 FYNNEI. The CDR3, as DNA: TGTGCCAGCAGTTCGACCCCCGGGGGGACGACGCAGTATTTT. Protein product: CASSSTPGGTTQYF.

This clonotype was recorded only once. V is TRBV15 and J is TRBJ2-7, with TRBD2 identical over 8 bases. V was clipped by 0 bases and J by 6 bases; unmatched bases: 7. Germline V gene data show CDR1 as LNHNV and CDR2 as YYDKDF (reference sequence). CDR3 length: 15 residues. The CDR3 coding sequence is TGTGCCACCAGCAGAGATATTAGCGGGACCCGCGAGCAGTACTTC. Encoded protein: CATSRDISGTREQYF.

The rearrangement uses TRBV5-1 and TRBJ1-4; TRBD1 is a possible D gene (5 bases). The CDR3 loop spans 15 amino acids. The germline gives CDR1 SGHRS, CDR2 YFSETQ. Trimming stripped 4 bases from V and 0 bases from J, with 10 bases between. CDR3 nucleotide sequence: TGCGCCAGCAGCGTGCGGGACTCAACTAATGAAAAACTGTTTTTT. This encodes CASSVRDSTNEKLFF.

V is TRBV5-6 and J is TRBJ2-2; 9 bases map to TRBD1. The CDR3 is 18 residues long. J lost 5 bases, V lost 2 bases, and 13 bases had no gene match. Germline CDR1 is SGHDT and CDR2 is YYEEEE. CDR3: CASSLTLSQGARTGELFF. The CDR3 DNA reads TGTGCCAGCAGCTTAACTCTCTCACAGGGGGCGCGGACCGGGGAGCTGTTTTTT.

V gene TRBV9 combines with J gene TRBJ2-7, with 7 bases fitting TRBD1. The V gene's germline CDR1 is SGDLS and CDR2 YYNGEE. V lost 2 bases and J lost 4; bases outside the gene matches: 9. This CDR3 region has 15 residues. This chain's CDR3 is CASSVGQSLSYEQYF. The CDR3, as DNA: TGTGCCAGCAGCGTGGGACAGAGCCTTTCGTACGAGCAGTACTTC.

The rearrangement uses TRBV3-1 and TRBJ1-2, with 7 bases matching TRBD1. The CDR3 totals 14 residues. Germline V gene lookup returns CDR1 LGHDT and CDR2 YNNKEL (reference sequence). J was trimmed by 7 bases and V by 4 bases; bases with no gene match: 9. CDR3 in amino acids: CASSPEDRRGGYTF. CDR3 sequence (DNA): TGTGCCAGCAGCCCCGAGGACAGGAGGGGTGGCTACACCTTC.

The V call is TRBV5-1, the J call TRBJ2-7, with D possibly matching TRBD2 (6 bases). The CDR3 spans 14 residues. The germline gives CDR1 SGHRS, CDR2 YFSETQ. Trimming left V 5 bases short and J 6 bases short, with 18 bases between. The CDR3 bases are TGCGCCAGCAGTGGGACTGATCCTATACCCGAGCAGTACTTC. Its translation is CASSGTDPIPEQYF.

J is TRBJ1-2 and V is TRBV14; D remains unclear. This CDR3 region has 13 residues. The V gene's germline CDR1 is SGHDN and CDR2 FVKESK. V lost 4 bases and J 8 bases, leaving 14 bases between the germline ends. The CDR3: CASSPDGRMGYTF. The CDR3 nucleotides are TGTGCCAGCAGCCCGGACGGCCGTATGGGCTACACCTTC.

The V and J genes are TRBV10-3 and TRBJ1-2, with D possibly being TRBD1 (6 bases). Germline assignment: CDR1 ENHRY and CDR2 SYGVKD. This CDR3 has 13 residues. The germline V and J ends were trimmed by 5 bases and 3 bases, with 10 bases remaining between them. Here the CDR3 reads CAISTDSHYGYTF. The CDR3 DNA follows: TGTGCCATCAGTACGGACAGCCACTATGGCTACACCTTC.

The chain employs TRBV20-1 and TRBJ2-3, with 9 bases matching TRBD2. With V trimmed by 3 bases and J by 5 bases, 6 bases remained unmatched. This CDR3 region has 14 residues. Germline V gene sequence: CDR1 DFQATT, CDR2 SNEGSKA (reference sequence). In nucleotides, the CDR3 is TGCAGTGCTAGGTTAGCGGGAGTAAGAGATACGCAGTATTTT. This translates into CSARLAGVRDTQYF.

The chain has TRBV29-1 and TRBJ1-1; perhaps TRBD1 as D (6 bases). With 5 bases removed from V and 5 bases from J, the gap between germline ends came to 15 bases. This CDR3 has 13 amino acids. Germline lookup yields CDR1 SQVTM and CDR2 ANQGSEA. The CDR3 is CSVRTGPVTEAFF. CDR3 in DNA: TGCAGCGTTCGCACAGGGCCTGTGACTGAAGCTTTCTTT. Filled out from reference TRBV29-1 and TRBJ1-1, the complete variable domain reads SAVISQKPSRDICQRGTSLTIQCQVDSQVTMMFWYRQQPGQSLTLIATANQGSEATYESGFVIDKFPISRPNLTFSTLTVSNMSPEDSSIYLCSVRTGPVTEAFFGQGTRLTVV.

The chain carries TRBV12-3 or TRBV12-4 and TRBJ2-2, with 7 nucleotides matching TRBD1. The CDR3 runs 14 residues. The V segment lost 5 bases and the J segment 7 bases; nucleotides outside the gene matches: 7. The chain's CDR3 is CASSEDRAVGELFF. The CDR3 DNA follows: TGTGCCAGCAGTGAAGACAGGGCCGTCGGGGAGCTGTTTTTT.

This chain joins TRBV20-1 and TRBJ2-7, with D perhaps TRBD2 (5 bases). The CDR3 consists of 14 residues. Trimming shortened V by 1 base and J by 7 bases, and 17 bases separated the two germline ends. Germline values: CDR1 DFQATT, CDR2 SNEGSKA (reference sequence). The CDR3 DNA sequence: TGCAGTGCTAGAGGCCGGGAAAAGCTGAGGGAGCAGTACTTC. Its protein product is CSARGREKLREQYF.

This chain connects TRBV7-9 to TRBJ2-5; a weak D match, TRBD1 (6 bases). Germline CDR1 reads SEHNR; CDR2 reads FQNEAQ (reference sequence). Trimming cost V 2 bases and J 0 bases, with 19 bases left between them. The CDR3 extends over 18 amino acids. The CDR3: CASSLKWSGTQYQETQYF. The CDR3 DNA is TGTGCCAGCAGCTTAAAATGGTCGGGGACACAGTACCAAGAGACCCAGTACTTC.

This chain uses TRBV9 with TRBJ2-1; D gene unclear. Germline V gene sequence: CDR1 SGDLS, CDR2 YYNGEE. This CDR3 region has 15 residues. The V gene lost 0 bases and the J gene lost 5 bases, with 12 bases spanning the gap. The CDR3 here is CASSVEPARHNEQFF. Written as DNA, the CDR3 is TGTGCCAGCAGCGTAGAACCCGCTCGTCACAATGAGCAGTTCTTC.

The V and J genes are TRBV13 and TRBJ2-5; D might be TRBD1 or TRBD2, each matching 5 bases. Germline V CDR1 and CDR2: PRHDT, FYEKMQ (reference sequence). The length of the CDR3 is 13 residues. Trimming removed 5 bases from V and 5 bases from J, with 12 bases in between. The CDR3 sequence: CASSPPWGETQYF. CDR3 coding DNA: TGTGCCAGCAGCCCTCCGTGGGGGGAGACCCAGTACTTC.

The chain combines TRBV28 with TRBJ1-2, with D maybe TRBD1 (6 bases). The V end was cut by 4 bases, the J end by 2 bases, with 11 bases between. Germline assignment: CDR1 MDHEN and CDR2 SYDVKM. CDR3 length: 14 residues. CDR3 residues: CASSWGLGNYGYTF. The CDR3 region has the DNA TGTGCCAGCAGTTGGGGGCTGGGGAACTATGGCTACACCTTC.

The chain uses TRBV24-1 and TRBJ2-1, with 14 bases fitting TRBD2. After removal of 4 bases from V and 8 bases from J, the junction contained 6 bases not matched to a gene. Germline V CDR1 and CDR2: KGHDR, SFDVKD. This CDR3 region has 16 residues. The CDR3 DNA follows: TGTGCCACCAGTGACCCGACTAGCGGGAGGGCCTATGAGCAGTTCTTC. Protein product: CATSDPTSGRAYEQFF.

The chain carries TRBV13 and TRBJ1-1; TRBD1 is a possible D gene (6 bases). The CDR3 runs to 20 residues. Germline lookup yields CDR1 PRHDT and CDR2 FYEKMQ (reference sequence). Between the trimmed V and J ends, which lost 3 bases and 0 bases, there was a span of 26 bases. The DNA for the CDR3 is TGTGCCAGCAGCTTTTGGGCCCCACGGGGGCGAAAGGATGTGAACACTGAAGCTTTCTTT. It translates to CASSFWAPRGRKDVNTEAFF.

The V and J genes are TRBV7-2 and TRBJ2-7, with a tentative D call TRBD2 (6 bases). The V end lost 5 bases, the J end lost 3 bases, and 11 bases lay between the germline ends. There are 13 residues in the CDR3. CDR1 and CDR2 (germline): SGHTA, FQGNSA. CDR3 DNA sequence: TGTGCCAGCAGCCCCCCGGGACTCTACGAGCAGTACTTC. This codes for CASSPPGLYEQYF.

CDR3: CASSFQGTSGRSEQFF. The DNA for the CDR3 is TGTGCCAGCAGTTTCCAAGGGACTAGCGGGAGAAGTGAGCAGTTCTTC. The chain uses TRBV28 and TRBJ2-1; 14 bases are a match to TRBD2. The CDR3 spans 16 residues. Germline-derived CDR1 and CDR2 are MDHEN and SYDVKM. V lost 3 bases to trimming and J lost 9 bases; unmatched junction nucleotides: 7. Supplemented by reference TRBV28 and TRBJ2-1, the full variable domain reads DVKVTQSSRYLVKRTGEKVFLECVQDMDHENMFWYRQDPGLGLRLIYFSYDVKMKEKGDIPEGYSVSREKKERFSLILESASTNQTSMYLCASSFQGTSGRSEQFFGPGTRLTVL.

V gene TRBV5-1 combines with J gene TRBJ2-5; TRBD2 matches at 8 bases. V gave up 4 bases and J gave up 5 bases; unmatched junction bases: 10. The CDR3 has 15 residues. CDR1 SGHRS and CDR2 YFSETQ come from the germline V gene. CDR3 in amino acids: CASSRMLLAEETQYF. The CDR3, as DNA: TGCGCCAGCAGCCGGATGTTACTAGCGGAGGAGACCCAGTACTTC.

The chain links TRBV7-3 to TRBJ2-1; D is undetermined. Deletions cut 4 bases from V and 9 bases from J, with 13 bases between. The V gene's germline CDR1 is SGHTA and CDR2 FQGTGA. This CDR3 is 13 amino acids long. In nucleotides, the CDR3 is TGTGCCAGCAGCTCGGGCGTCTTGTCTGAGCAGTTCTTC. This sequence encodes CASSSGVLSEQFF.

This clonotype was detected once. V gene TRBV7-9 combines with J gene TRBJ2-3, with 13 bases that match TRBD2. Looked up from germline, CDR1 is SEHNR and CDR2 is FQNEAQ (reference sequence). This CDR3 has 18 residues. Losses at the gene ends were 0 bases for V and 3 bases for J; bases not matched to a gene: 6. Here the CDR3 DNA reads TGTGCCAGCAGCTTAGCTCGACTAGCGGGAGGACCAACAGATACGCAGTATTTT. Protein sequence: CASSLARLAGGPTDTQYF.

CDR3 in amino acids: CASGLGYTQYF. The CDR3 DNA sequence: TGTGCTAGTGGGCTTGGGTATACGCAGTATTTT. This chain uses TRBV12-5 with TRBJ2-3, with unresolved D. Germline loops: CDR1 LGHNT, CDR2 FRNRAP. Trimming stripped 6 bases from V and 7 bases from J, with 8 bases between. The CDR3 is 11 amino acids. Using reference TRBV12-5 and TRBJ2-3 for the parts outside the CDR3, the full variable domain is DARVTQTPRHKVTEMGQEVTMRCQPILGHNTVFWYRQTMMQGLELLAYFRNRAPLDDSGMPKDRFSAEMPDATLATLKIQPSEPRDSAVYFCASGLGYTQYFGPGTRLTVL.

The V and J genes are TRBV3-1 and TRBJ2-1; D is unclear. V dropped 1 base and J dropped 0 bases, with 16 bases sitting between them. The CDR3 totals 18 residues. The germline V gene has CDR1 LGHDT and CDR2 YNNKEL (reference sequence). The CDR3 bases are TGTGCCAGCAGCCAAGTGGAAGGGTTGGCCAGCTCCTACAATGAGCAGTTCTTC. It is translated as CASSQVEGLASSYNEQFF.

J is TRBJ2-7 and V is TRBV6-5; TRBD1 matches at 9 bases. V dropped 0 bases and J dropped 2; count of bases not matched to a gene: 2. The CDR3 totals 15 residues. Germline V gives CDR1 MNHEY, CDR2 SVGAGI. CDR3 residues: CASSYSWDRAYEQYF. Here the CDR3 DNA reads TGTGCCAGCAGTTACTCTTGGGACAGGGCCTACGAGCAGTACTTC.